Shown below are 21 T cell receptor beta chains from a single sample sequenced in a study of T cells after yellow fever vaccination. TCRdb redid the calling of the 5' RACE reads with MiXCR, one entry per CDR3 protein. The sample includes around 350,000 distinct CDR3 sequences, around 10% seen only once; the top ten take roughly 18%. The sequencing here drew on PBMCs, taken on the day of the first yellow fever vaccination. The receptors come from a man between 18 and 35 years old who received the YFV17D yellow fever vaccine.

At least ten counts were recorded for this clonotype. The chain couples TRBV7-9 to TRBJ1-4; D perhaps matches TRBD1 (5 bases). Deletions cut 3 bases from V and 4 bases from J, with 9 bases between. Germline V gene sequence: CDR1 SEHNR, CDR2 FQNEAQ (reference sequence). The CDR3 length is 14 residues. This chain's CDR3 is CASSLWGGNEKLFF. DNA of the CDR3: TGTGCCAGCAGCTTGTGGGGGGGTAATGAAAAACTGTTTTTT.

The chain is built from TRBV28 and TRBJ1-3; a possible D gene is TRBD1 (6 bases). Germline CDR1 reads MDHEN; CDR2 reads SYDVKM. The CDR3 has 14 amino acids. Deletions cut 3 bases from V and 3 bases from J, with 9 bases between. The CDR3 DNA is TGTGCCAGCAGTTTGGAGGGGGTTGGAAACACCATATATTTT. It yields the protein CASSLEGVGNTIYF.

This clonotype was counted only a few times. The V call is TRBV21-1, the J call TRBJ1-2. TRBV21-1 is labeled a pseudogene. The CDR3 covers 12 residues. This CDR3 is CASTRVFYGYTF. For the CDR3, the DNA is TGTGCCAGCACCAGAGTATTCTATGGCTACACCTTC.

The V call is TRBV11-2, the J call TRBJ2-1; D is perhaps TRBD1 or TRBD2 (5 bases each). The CDR3 extends over 16 amino acids. Deletions cut 4 bases from V and 7 bases from J, with 20 bases between. Germline lookup yields CDR1 SGHAT and CDR2 FQNNGV. CDR3 DNA: TGTGCCAGCAGCTCGCTTCGAGGGGCCGATAGGAATGAGCAGTTCTTC. This gives the protein CASSSLRGADRNEQFF.

V usage is TRBV7-3 and J usage is TRBJ2-3, with 9 positions matching TRBD2. CDR3 size: 15 residues. Germline V gives CDR1 SGHTA, CDR2 FQGTGA. Germline trimming cut 8 bases from V and 2 bases from J; bases unmatched to any gene: 8. The DNA of the CDR3 is TGTGCCAGCTCCAAAAGCGGGGGGCTCACAGATACGCAGTATTTT. This encodes CASSKSGGLTDTQYF.

Only a few counts were recorded for this clonotype. The CDR3 DNA is TGTGCCATCGGCCGGGACAGAAACACAGATACGCAGTATTTT. Encoded protein: CAIGRDRNTDTQYF. The chain carries TRBV7-2 and TRBJ2-3, with TRBD1 matching over 7 bases. This CDR3 has 14 amino acids. The junction had 9 bases not matched to a gene; V was cut back by 10 bases and J by 2 bases. The germline V gene encodes CDR1 SGHTA and CDR2 FQGNSA.

The sample holds a few counts of this clonotype. This chain connects TRBV7-2 to TRBJ2-1, with TRBD1 as a possible D gene (6 bases). This CDR3 contains 16 residues. Germline V gene sequence: CDR1 SGHTA, CDR2 FQGNSA. The V gene lost 5 bases and the J gene lost 7 bases, with 21 bases spanning the gap. The chain's CDR3 is CASSPMRAGDWNEQFF. The CDR3 nucleotides are TGTGCCAGCAGCCCTATGCGAGCAGGGGATTGGAATGAGCAGTTCTTC.

This clonotype was counted a few times. The chain uses TRBV18 and TRBJ2-5; no firm D call. The CDR3 is made up of 15 amino acids. Trimming cost V 3 bases and J 0 bases, with 11 bases left between them. The V gene's germline CDR1 is KGHSH and CDR2 LQKENI. The CDR3, as DNA: TGTGCCAGCTCACCCCCCACCACGTACCAAGAGACCCAGTACTTC. It encodes CASSPPTTYQETQYF.

This clonotype was observed at least ten times. The V call is TRBV7-2, the J call TRBJ2-2; D gene unclear. There are 12 residues in the CDR3. CDR1 and CDR2 from the germline V gene are SGHTA and FQGNSA. V was trimmed by 0 bases and J by 6 bases, leaving 2 bases between them. The CDR3 reads CASSLAAGELFF. The CDR3 nucleotides read TGTGCCAGCAGCTTAGCTGCCGGGGAGCTGTTTTTT.

This clonotype showed up just a few times. This sequence joins TRBV10-2 and TRBJ2-1; 11 nucleotides match TRBD2. The V and J ends lost 7 bases and 9 bases, in that order; junction bases with no gene match: 5. Germline-derived CDR1 and CDR2 are WSHSY and SAAADI. This CDR3 contains 13 residues. The chain's CDR3 is CASTSGGLPEQFF. The CDR3 DNA follows: TGCGCCAGCACTAGCGGGGGGCTCCCTGAGCAGTTCTTC.

Only a few counts were recorded for this clonotype. V gene TRBV5-1 combines with J gene TRBJ2-5; D is possibly TRBD2 (6 bases). The V gene lost 1 base and the J gene lost 5 bases, with 12 bases spanning the gap. Germline V CDR1 and CDR2: SGHRS, YFSETQ. The length of the CDR3 is 14 residues. Written as DNA, the CDR3 is TGCGCCAGCAGCTTGTCGGAGGGAAGGGAGACCCAGTACTTC. Amino acids: CASSLSEGRETQYF. Full variable domain (remainder filled in from reference TRBV5-1 and TRBJ2-5): KAGVTQTPRYLIKTRGQQVTLSCSPISGHRSVSWYQQTPGQGLQFLFEYFSETQRNKGNFPGRFSGRQFSNSRSEMNVSTLELGDSALYLCASSLSEGRETQYFGPGTRLLVL.

CDR3 amino acids: CSALPGLRNGGPLTDTQYF. CDR3 nucleotide sequence: TGCAGTGCTCTTCCGGGACTAAGAAACGGAGGACCCCTCACAGATACGCAGTATTTT. This rearrangement joins TRBV20-1 to TRBJ2-3, with 7 bases identical to TRBD2. This CDR3 comprises 19 residues. Looked up from germline, CDR1 is DFQATT and CDR2 is SNEGSKA (reference sequence). With 5 bases clipped from V and 2 bases from J, the junction kept 22 bases outside the gene matches.

This clonotype was counted at least ten times. V is TRBV5-1 and J is TRBJ1-2, with TRBD1 matching 7 bases. Germline assignment: CDR1 SGHRS and CDR2 YFSETQ. The CDR3 consists of 15 residues. V was clipped by 4 bases and J by 4 bases; unmatched bases: 10. The CDR3 DNA is TGCGCCAGCAGCGTGACAGGGTTGAAGAGCTATGGCTACACCTTC. This encodes CASSVTGLKSYGYTF. The full variable domain, completed using reference TRBV5-1 and TRBJ1-2, is KAGVTQTPRYLIKTRGQQVTLSCSPISGHRSVSWYQQTPGQGLQFLFEYFSETQRNKGNFPGRFSGRQFSNSRSEMNVSTLELGDSALYLCASSVTGLKSYGYTFGSGTRLTVV.

V gene TRBV20-1 combines with J gene TRBJ2-1, with 8 bases identical to TRBD2. V lost 1 base, J lost 0 bases, and 5 bases stayed unmatched. The CDR3 has 16 amino acids. CDR1 DFQATT and CDR2 SNEGSKA come from the germline V gene (reference sequence). The CDR3 nucleotides are TGCAGTGCTAGAGGGGTTAGCGGGGACTCCTACAATGAGCAGTTCTTC. Encoded protein: CSARGVSGDSYNEQFF.

The sample holds many counts of this clonotype. The chain joins TRBV3-1 to TRBJ2-5, with 7 bases fitting TRBD2. With 0 bases clipped from V and 3 bases from J, the junction kept 10 bases outside the gene matches. The CDR3 runs 17 residues. Germline-derived CDR1 and CDR2 are LGHDT and YNNKEL (reference sequence). CDR3 sequence (DNA): TGTGCCAGCAGCCAAGACGCAAGATTTGCGGGAGAAGAGACCCAGTACTTC. Amino acids: CASSQDARFAGEETQYF.

This clonotype showed up just a few times. The rearrangement uses TRBV10-3 and TRBJ2-7; 11 nucleotides agree with TRBD1. Unmatched junction bases numbered 6, after V lost 4 bases and J lost 4 bases. Looked up from germline, CDR1 is ENHRY and CDR2 is SYGVKD. CDR3 length equals 15 residues. The CDR3 coding sequence is TGTGCCATCAGTGCCCAGGACAGGGGGCGATACGAGCAGTACGTC. It translates to CAISAQDRGRYEQYV.

This clonotype was recorded a few times. The rearrangement links TRBV29-1 to TRBJ2-2; D possibly uses TRBD1 or TRBD2 (5 bases each). Trimming removed 5 bases at V and 5 bases at J, with 9 bases between. Germline assignment: CDR1 SQVTM and CDR2 ANQGSEA. This CDR3 is built from 12 residues. The CDR3 loop is CSVIWGTGELFF. The CDR3 nucleotides read TGCAGCGTTATTTGGGGGACCGGGGAGCTGTTTTTT.

CDR3 sequence: CASSRSGTGNTDTQYF. CDR3 nucleotides: TGTGCCAGCAGCCGTTCAGGGACAGGGAACACAGATACGCAGTATTTT. V usage is TRBV11-1 and J usage is TRBJ2-3, with 9 bases lining up with TRBD1. Germline V gene data show CDR1 as SGHAT and CDR2 as FQDESV (reference sequence). J gave up 2 bases and V 5 bases, and 8 bases lay outside the gene matches. The CDR3 consists of 16 residues.

This clonotype was recorded a few times. This chain links TRBV4-1 with TRBJ2-7, with 8 bases fitting TRBD2. V lost 1 base and J lost 0; bases outside the gene matches: 5. The germline V gene has CDR1 MGHRA and CDR2 YSYEKL. This CDR3 has 16 amino acids. In DNA, the CDR3 is TGCGCCAGCAGCCAAGGACCTAGCGGGTCCTCCTACGAGCAGTACTTC. Translation gives CASSQGPSGSSYEQYF.

V usage is TRBV12-3 or TRBV12-4 and J usage is TRBJ1-2; 10 bases fit TRBD1. V lost 5 bases, J lost 4 bases, and 4 bases stayed unmatched. The CDR3 consists of 14 residues. This CDR3 is CASSPGTGAYGYTF. The CDR3 DNA reads TGTGCCAGCAGTCCCGGGACAGGGGCCTATGGCTACACCTTC.

This clonotype was seen more than once but under ten times. The V and J genes are TRBV18 and TRBJ2-7; no clear D gene. There are 14 residues in the CDR3. Trimming took off 5 bases at V and 6 bases at J, with 17 bases between the two ends. The germline gives CDR1 KGHSH, CDR2 LQKENI. Here the CDR3 DNA reads TGTGCCAGCTCATCCACCGCTGGGCAGTCCGAGCAGTACGTC. Residues: CASSSTAGQSEQYV.